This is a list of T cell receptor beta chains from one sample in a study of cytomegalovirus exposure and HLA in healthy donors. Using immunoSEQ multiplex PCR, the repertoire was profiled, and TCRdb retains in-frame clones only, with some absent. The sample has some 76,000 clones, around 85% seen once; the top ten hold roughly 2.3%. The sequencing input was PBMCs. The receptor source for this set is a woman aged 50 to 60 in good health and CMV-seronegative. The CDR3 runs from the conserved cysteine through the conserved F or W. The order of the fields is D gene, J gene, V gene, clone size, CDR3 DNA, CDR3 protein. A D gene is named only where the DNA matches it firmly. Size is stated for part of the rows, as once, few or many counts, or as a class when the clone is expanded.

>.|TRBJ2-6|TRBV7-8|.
TGTGCCAGCAGCCCTAGCGTCCTGACTTTC
CASSPSVLTF
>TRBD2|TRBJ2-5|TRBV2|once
TGTGCCAGCAGTGCCACTAGCGGGGGAGACCAAGAGACCCAGTACTTC
CASSATSGGDQETQYF
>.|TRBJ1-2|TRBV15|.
TGTGCCACCAGCAGAGGGGGGGGAATTAACTATGGCTACACCTTC
CATSRGGGINYGYTF
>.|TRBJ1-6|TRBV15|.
TGTGCCACCAGCAGGGGAGAGTCCTATTCACCCCTCCACTTT
CATSRGESYSPLHF
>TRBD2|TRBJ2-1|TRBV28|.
TGTGCCAGCAGTCCTTATAGGGGACTAGCGGGAGGGTATAGCTCCTACAATGAGCAGTTCTTC
CASSPYRGLAGGYSSYNEQFF
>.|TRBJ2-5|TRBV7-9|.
TGTGCCAGCAGCTTAGGCCCTGGACAGCCAAAAGAGACCCAGTACTTC
CASSLGPGQPKETQYF
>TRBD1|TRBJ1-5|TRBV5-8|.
TGTGCCAGCAGCCCCAGGGGGAAGAATCAGCCCCAGCATTTT
CASSPRGKNQPQHF
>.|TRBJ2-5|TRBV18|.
TGTGCCAGCTCACCACGGCCTCAAGAGACCCAGTACTTC
CASSPRPQETQYF
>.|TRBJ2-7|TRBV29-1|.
TGCAGCGTTGAATACGAGTCCAACTCCTACGAGCAGTACTTC
CSVEYESNSYEQYF
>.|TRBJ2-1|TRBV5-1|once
TGCGCCAGCAGCTTGGAACCTCCGGGGGTCTATGAGCAGTTCTTC
CASSLEPPGVYEQFF
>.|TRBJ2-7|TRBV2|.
TGTGCCAGCAGTGGAGGGGGTAGTAGCGAGCAGTACTTC
CASSGGGSSEQYF
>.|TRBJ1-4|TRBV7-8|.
TGTGCCAGCAGCTTAGGGGGAGTGGGAGAAAAACTGTTTTTT
CASSLGGVGEKLFF
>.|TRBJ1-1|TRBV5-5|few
TGTGCCAGCAGCTTAAGACAGATAATGAACACTGAAGCTTTCTTT
CASSLRQIMNTEAFF
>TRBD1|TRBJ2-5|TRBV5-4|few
TGTGCCAGCAGAAACGAATACAGGGGGTTAGGCGAGACCCAGTACTTC
CASRNEYRGLGETQYF
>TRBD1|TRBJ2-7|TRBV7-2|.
TGTGCCAGCAGCTCGGGACAGGTCTACGAGCAGTACTTC
CASSSGQVYEQYF
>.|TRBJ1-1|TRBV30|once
TGTGCCTGGCGGACCCGGACAGCCCAGAACACTGAAGCTTTCTTT
CAWRTRTAQNTEAFF
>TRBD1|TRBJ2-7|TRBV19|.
TGTGCCAGTAGAGGGACAGGGGTCTACGAGCAGTACTTC
CASRGTGVYEQYF
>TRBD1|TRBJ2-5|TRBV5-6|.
TGTGCCAGCAGCTTGCGGACAGGGGTCCAAGAGACCCAGTACTTC
CASSLRTGVQETQYF
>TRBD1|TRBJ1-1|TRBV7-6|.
TGTGCCAGCAGCTTTGGACAGGACACTGAAGCTTTCTTT
CASSFGQDTEAFF
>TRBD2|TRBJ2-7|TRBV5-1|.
TGCGCCAGCAGGCAGCGGGTAGCGGGAGCTTACGAGCAGTACTTC
CASRQRVAGAYEQYF
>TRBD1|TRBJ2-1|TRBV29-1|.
TGCAGCGTTGATGGGACAGGGGTGCGGGATGAGCAGTTCTTC
CSVDGTGVRDEQFF
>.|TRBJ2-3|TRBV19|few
TGTGCCAGTAGGAGGACGGGAGCCGCAGATACGCAGTATTTT
CASRRTGAADTQYF
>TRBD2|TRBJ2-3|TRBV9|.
TGTGCCAGCAGCCCAGGACGGGGGGGCGGTTTGTCAGATACGCAGTATTTT
CASSPGRGGGLSDTQYF
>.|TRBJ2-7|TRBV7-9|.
TGTGCCAGCAGCTTAGGCGGGGGAGGGACATCCTACGAGCAGTACTTC
CASSLGGGGTSYEQYF
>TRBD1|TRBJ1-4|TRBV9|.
TGTGCCAGCAGCCTGGGGACAGGGGCTGAAAAACTGTTTTTT
CASSLGTGAEKLFF
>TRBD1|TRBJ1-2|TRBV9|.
TGTGCCAGCAGCGTCGGGACAGGGAACTATGGCTACACCTTC
CASSVGTGNYGYTF